The present T cell receptor beta chain was sequenced within a study of T cells in localized non-small cell lung cancer. Method: immunoSEQ multiplex PCR; TCRdb's copy keeps in-frame clones and lacks some. Of under 20,000 clones in the sample, around nine tenths were seen once. General study findings and limits: Of the tissues analyzed, uninvolved adjacent lung showed maximal T cell clonality, greater than tumor. Adjacent lung had a median around 60 of the 100 largest tumor clones. Sequencing covered just one tumor region, so heterogeneity cannot be ruled out.

Germline CDR1 and CDR2: LGHNT and FRNRAP. The V segment lost 6 bases and the J segment 7 bases; nucleotides outside the gene matches: 11. The CDR3 spans 14 residues. Remarks on this clone: What it recognizes is unknown.

The TCR sequence derives from a male donor older than 55 with stage I squamous cell lung carcinoma. The starting material was peripheral blood, obtained before any cancer treatment. The rearrangement joins TRBV12-5 to TRBJ2-7; 8 positions match TRBD1. CDR3 loop: CASGPDQGAGEQYF. The CDR3 nucleotides read TGTGCTAGTGGCCCGGATCAGGGGGCAGGGGAGCAGTACTTC.